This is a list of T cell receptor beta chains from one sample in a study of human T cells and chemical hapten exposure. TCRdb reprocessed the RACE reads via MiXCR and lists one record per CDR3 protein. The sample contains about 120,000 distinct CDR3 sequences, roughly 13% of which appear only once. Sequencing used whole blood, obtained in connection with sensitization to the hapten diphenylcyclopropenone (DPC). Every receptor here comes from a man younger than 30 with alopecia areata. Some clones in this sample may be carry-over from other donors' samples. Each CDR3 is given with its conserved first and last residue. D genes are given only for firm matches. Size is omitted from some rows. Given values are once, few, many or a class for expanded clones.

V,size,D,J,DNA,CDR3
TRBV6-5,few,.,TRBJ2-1,TGTGCCAGCAGTTACTCTAAGACAGGAGTATCCTACTACAATGAGCAGTTCTTC,CASSYSKTGVSYYNEQFF
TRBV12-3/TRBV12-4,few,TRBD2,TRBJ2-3,TGTGCCAGCAGTCCACAGGGCGGGAGGTGGGATACGCAGTATTTT,CASSPQGGRWDTQYF
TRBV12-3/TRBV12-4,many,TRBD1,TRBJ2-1,TGTGCCAGCACCGACAGGGCTAATGAGCAGTTCTTC,CASTDRANEQFF
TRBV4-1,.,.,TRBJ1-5,TGCGCCAGCAGCCAAGAGTCCCCTACGCGGATTTATAGCAATCAGCCCCAGCATTTT,CASSQESPTRIYSNQPQHF
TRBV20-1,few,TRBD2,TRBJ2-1,TGCAGTGCTCGGGGGACTAGCCGTTACTCCTACAATGAGCAGTTCTTC,CSARGTSRYSYNEQFF
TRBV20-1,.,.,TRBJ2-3,TGCAGTGCTAGTGGGGGCGGTACCTGGGATACGCAGTATTTT,CSASGGGTWDTQYF
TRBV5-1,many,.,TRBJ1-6,TGCGCCAGCAGCGGAGGACAGTTCCGAACCGGCTCCTATAATTCACCCCTCCACTTT,CASSGGQFRTGSYNSPLHF
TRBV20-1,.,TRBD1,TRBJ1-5,TGCAGTGCTAGAGAGACAGGGCGCAATCAGCCCCAGCATTTT,CSARETGRNQPQHF
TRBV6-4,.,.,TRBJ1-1,TGTGCCAGCAGTGAGGAGCGTGGGACTGAAGCTTTCTTT,CASSEERGTEAFF
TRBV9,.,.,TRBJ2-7,TGTGCCAGCAGCGTAGGGGGCAGCTCCTACGAGCAGTACTTC,CASSVGGSSYEQYF
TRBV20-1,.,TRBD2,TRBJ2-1,TGCAGTCCAAGCGGGGGCCAGGGTAATGAGCAGTTCTTC,CSPSGGQGNEQFF
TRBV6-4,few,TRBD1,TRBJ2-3,TGTGCCAGCAGTCGACAGGGGGCGGGAGATACGCAGTATTTT,CASSRQGAGDTQYF
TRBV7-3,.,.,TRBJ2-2,TGTGCCAGCAGCTTGGACATGGGAGCCGGGGAGCTGTTTTTT,CASSLDMGAGELFF
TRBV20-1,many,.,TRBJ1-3,TGCAGTGCCGATTCTGGAAACACCATATATTTT,CSADSGNTIYF
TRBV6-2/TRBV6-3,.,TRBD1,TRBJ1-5,TGTGCCAGCAGTTACTCGAAGGGACAGGGGGGTCAGCCCCAGCATTTT,CASSYSKGQGGQPQHF
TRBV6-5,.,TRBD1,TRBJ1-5,TGTGCCAGCAGAGGGACAGGATATCAGCCCCAGCATTTT,CASRGTGYQPQHF
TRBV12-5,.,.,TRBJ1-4,TGTGCTAGTGGTTTCCTCTTACAGGGAGCTAATGAAAAACTGTTTTTT,CASGFLLQGANEKLFF
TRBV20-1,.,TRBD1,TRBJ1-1,TGCAGTGCTCCTGCGAAATACAGGGGGAACACTGAAGCTTTCTTT,CSAPAKYRGNTEAFF
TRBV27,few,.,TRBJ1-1,TGTGCCAGCAGTTTTGAGATGAACACTGAAGCTTTCTTT,CASSFEMNTEAFF
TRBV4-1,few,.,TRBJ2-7,TGCGCCAGCAGCCAATCCACAGATTACGAGCAGTACTTC,CASSQSTDYEQYF
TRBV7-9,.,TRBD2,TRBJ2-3,TGTGCCAGCAGCTTAACCCGCGGGGGGGCCACAGATACGCAGTATTTT,CASSLTRGGATDTQYF
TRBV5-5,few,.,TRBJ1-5,TGTGCCAGCAGCCCTGCACCCGGGTTCGCTAGGAGCAATCAGCCCCAGCATTTT,CASSPAPGFARSNQPQHF
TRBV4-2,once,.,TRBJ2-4,TGTGCCAGCAGCCAAGAGGTAGCAGGGGAAAACATTCAGTACTTC,CASSQEVAGENIQYF
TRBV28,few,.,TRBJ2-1,TGTGCCAGCAGTTTCATGCTCGGCAATGAGCAGTTCTTC,CASSFMLGNEQFF
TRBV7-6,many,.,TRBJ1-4,TGTGCCAGCAGCCACACTAATGAAAAACTGTTTTTT,CASSHTNEKLFF
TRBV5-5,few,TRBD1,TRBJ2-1,TGTGCCAGCAGTCGGACAGGGGACAATGAGCAGTTCTTC,CASSRTGDNEQFF
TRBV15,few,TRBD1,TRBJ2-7,TGTGCCACCAGCAGAGATCGGAACCAGGGGGTAGAGCAGTACTTC,CATSRDRNQGVEQYF
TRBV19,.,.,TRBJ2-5,TGTGCCAGTAGTATAGCCCAAGTTGGTGTGAGGATCCAAGAGACCCAGTACTTC,CASSIAQVGVRIQETQYF
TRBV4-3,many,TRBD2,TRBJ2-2,TGCGCCAGCAGCCAAGACCCAACTGCGGGGGGGCGAACCGGGGAGCTGTTTTTT,CASSQDPTAGGRTGELFF
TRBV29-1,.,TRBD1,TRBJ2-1,TGCAGCGTTGACAACAGGGGTTTCAGTGAGCAGTTCTTC,CSVDNRGFSEQFF
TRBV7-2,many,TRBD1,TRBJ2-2,TGTGCCAGCAGCTTAGGAATACACAGGGGACACACCGGGGAGCTGTTTTTT,CASSLGIHRGHTGELFF
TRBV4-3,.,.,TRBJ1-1,TGCGCCAGCAGCCAAGATTCAGGCATGAACACTGAAGCTTTCTTT,CASSQDSGMNTEAFF
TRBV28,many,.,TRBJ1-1,TGTGCCAGCAGTTTAGGGGCGGACACTGAAGCTTTCTTT,CASSLGADTEAFF
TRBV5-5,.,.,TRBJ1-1,TGTGCCAGCAGCTTTGCACGAGTGAACACTGAAGCTTTCTTT,CASSFARVNTEAFF
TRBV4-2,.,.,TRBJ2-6,TGTGCCAGCAGCCGGGACCACAGAACTGGGGCCAACGTCCTGACTTTC,CASSRDHRTGANVLTF
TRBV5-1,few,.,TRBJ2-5,TGCGCCAGCAGCTTGGGGGAAGGGACTGAAGAGACCCAGTACTTC,CASSLGEGTEETQYF
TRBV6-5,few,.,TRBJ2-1,TGTGCCAGCAGTTACTCATGGGAGAATGAGCAGTTCTTC,CASSYSWENEQFF
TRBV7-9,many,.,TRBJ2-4,TGTGCCAGCAGCGTTCACTACCTACGCGGAAACATTCAGTACTTC,CASSVHYLRGNIQYF
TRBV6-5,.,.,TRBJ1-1,TGTGCCAGCAGTTACTCCCGCAGGGGAAACACTGAAGCTTTCTTT,CASSYSRRGNTEAFF
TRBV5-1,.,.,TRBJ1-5,TGCGCCAGCAGCTTGAGACAGGATAGCAATCAGCCCCAGCATTTT,CASSLRQDSNQPQHF
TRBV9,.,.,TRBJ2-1,TGTGCCAGCAGCCCGCGCGGCACCGAGAACTACAATGAGCAGTTCTTC,CASSPRGTENYNEQFF
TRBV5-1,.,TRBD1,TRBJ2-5,TGCGCCAGCAGCTCTGGACAGGGGGAGTACCAAGAGACCCAGTACTTC,CASSSGQGEYQETQYF
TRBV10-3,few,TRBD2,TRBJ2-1,TGTGCCATCAGGCGCCGCGGGGTCCAACCGGCTAGCGGGGAAAACAATGAGCAGTTCTTC,CAIRRRGVQPASGENNEQFF
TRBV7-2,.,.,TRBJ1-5,TGTGCCAGCAGCTTAAGCCTGTATAGCAATCAGCCCCAGCATTTT,CASSLSLYSNQPQHF
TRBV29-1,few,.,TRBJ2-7,TGCAGCGTTGAAGGGGGAAGCGAGCAGTACTTC,CSVEGGSEQYF
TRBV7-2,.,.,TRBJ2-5,TGTGCCAGCTCTCGGGACTTCCAAGAGACCCAGTACTTC,CASSRDFQETQYF
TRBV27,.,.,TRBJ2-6,TGTGCCAGCAGTCCTCCGGACAGTACCAGTATAAGGTCCGGGGCCAACGTCCTGACTTTC,CASSPPDSTSIRSGANVLTF
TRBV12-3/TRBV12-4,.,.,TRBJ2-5,TGTGCCAGCAGTTTAGTTCGGCGGGAGACCCAGTACTTC,CASSLVRRETQYF
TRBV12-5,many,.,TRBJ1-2,TGTGCTAGTGGTTTGGGGGGGCTAAACACAGCCCGTAACTATGGCTACACCTTC,CASGLGGLNTARNYGYTF
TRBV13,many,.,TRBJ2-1,TGTGCCAGCAGCTTACGACGGGTCGGAAATGAGCAGTTCTTC,CASSLRRVGNEQFF